Listed below are T cell receptor beta chains from one sample, sequenced in a study of radiation and T cells in renal cell carcinoma. Measured with immunoSEQ multiplex PCR; TCRdb has only the in-frame clones, and not every one. The sample lists about 150,000 clones, over 80% occurring once. Material: blood, obtained from a patient whose treatment included radiotherapy and nephrectomy. These receptors all come from a woman in her forties or fifties with renal cell carcinoma. CDR3s include the opening cysteine and the closing phenylalanine or tryptophan.

V gene	CDR3 protein
TRBV6-5	CASTQGRRNEQFF
TRBV5-1	CASSLTSGTGGTEAFF
TRBV5-1	CASSSQQGASTEAFF
TRBV4-2	CASSPEEALQETQYF
TRBV5-1	CASSERTSFTGELFF
TRBV18	CASSPTGLDSPLHF
TRBV7-6	CASSLFPGRDQQFF
TRBV11-2	CASSLGDVQETQYF
TRBV7-6	CASSLGPSSYNEQFF
TRBV13	CASSLDRRRIVANYGYTF
TRBV6-5	CASSARTGAHGYTF
TRBV6-5	CASSQGQGAFF
TRBV18	CASSHTSKVLASNTGELFF
TRBV2	CASSEVVTKCF
TRBV4-1	CASSQQALSTYEQYF
TRBV14	CASSLHGTGHNSPLHF
TRBV5-1	CASSLGPRDRGLVTEAFF
TRBV10-1	CASSDLWDRAKPQHF
TRBV5-1	CASSGQGRIETQYF
TRBV5-1	CASSLEGGVYGYTF
TRBV5-1	CASTAGDRQVRGYTF
TRBV6-7	CASSSGGPETQYF
TRBV29-1	CSAKGQGVSTDTQYF
TRBV25-1	CASSEGVQGGFGYTF
TRBV6-5	CASSYLESSSYEQYF
TRBV11-2	CASSSMNPQGSPLHF
TRBV25-1	CASSDPAGRSTEAFF
TRBV19	CASSIRDTPGKAFF
TRBV9	CASSVGTGGNQPQHF